Following are 20 T cell receptor beta chains from one sample sequenced in a study of T cells in Graves' hyperthyroidism and ophthalmopathy. Amplification of TCR beta CDR3 regions used RNA as the template. Using the HTBI primer set, a first-round RT-PCR was run on the TCR CDR3. From the multiplex PCR reads, TCRdb called clonotypes with MiXCR, one entry per CDR3 protein. The sample yields around 620,000 distinct CDR3 sequences, approximately 15% seen once. The specimen was blood. These receptors were collected from a woman aged 18 to 35 with Graves' ophthalmopathy.

This clonotype was found many times. The rearrangement joins TRBV7-9 to TRBJ1-2, with a possible D match to TRBD1 (5 bases). CDR1 is SEHNR and CDR2 is FQNEAQ in the germline V gene (reference sequence). CDR3 length equals 15 residues. V was pared by 3 bases and J by 7 bases, with 18 bases between. The CDR3 bases are TGTGCCAGCAGCTTTGGGGACGGGGGTCCGGGTGGCTACACCTTC. Protein: CASSFGDGGPGGYTF.

The V call is TRBV5-4, the J call TRBJ1-2; D call uncertain. Germline lookup yields CDR1 SGHNT and CDR2 YYREEE (reference sequence). This CDR3 is 14 amino acids long. Trimming took off 4 bases at V and 4 bases at J, with 14 bases between the two ends. DNA of the CDR3: TGTGCCAGCAGCCCGGACGGAACCCCCTATGGCTACACCTTC. Translated: CASSPDGTPYGYTF.

In this sample, this clonotype turned up many times. The chain recombines TRBV28 with TRBJ2-1; 7 bases fit TRBD2. Germline assignment: CDR1 MDHEN and CDR2 SYDVKM. V dropped 0 bases and J dropped 0; count of bases not matched to a gene: 5. The CDR3 extends over 17 amino acids. The CDR3 DNA reads TGTGCCAGCAGTTTATGGGATCTAGCGGACTCCTACAATGAGCAGTTCTTC. This encodes CASSLWDLADSYNEQFF.

This clonotype occurred many times. The rearrangement uses TRBV2 and TRBJ1-5; TRBD1 might be the D (5 bases). The V gene lost 1 base and the J gene lost 5 bases, with 9 bases spanning the gap. The CDR3 consists of 14 residues. Germline V gene sequence: CDR1 SNHLY, CDR2 FYNNEI. CDR3 bases: TGTGCCAGCAGTGAAGGGACAACCTATCAGCCCCAGCATTTT. As protein: CASSEGTTYQPQHF.

With respect to this clonotype: One end of the junction does not line up with germline, which may come from a read error. The J gene is TRBJ1-6, the V gene TRBV6-9; D perhaps matches TRBD1 (5 bases). Germline assignment: CDR1 MNHGY and CDR2 SVAAGI. The CDR3 has 15 residues. The CDR3 spells CASSDSTATNSPLHF. Written as DNA, the CDR3 is TGTGCCAGCAGTGATTCGACAGCCACGAATTCACCCCTCCACTTT.

This clonotype was seen repeatedly, ten times or more. This chain connects TRBV5-5 to TRBJ2-5, with TRBD2 matching 8 bases. V was clipped by 3 bases and J by 3 bases; unmatched bases: 1. CDR3 length: 13 amino acids. Germline values: CDR1 SGHKS, CDR2 YYEKEE (reference sequence). The CDR3 sequence is CASSSTSEETQYF. Here the CDR3 DNA reads TGTGCCAGCAGCTCGACTAGCGAAGAGACCCAGTACTTC.

Ten or more counts support this clonotype. The V call is TRBV6-6, the J call TRBJ1-4; D might be TRBD1 (5 bases). Germline V gene lookup returns CDR1 MNHNY and CDR2 SVGAGI (reference sequence). CDR3 size: 15 residues. The V end was cut by 2 bases, the J end by 0 bases, with 7 bases between. CDR3 amino acids: CASSYQGATNEKLFF. CDR3 nucleotides: TGTGCCAGCAGTTACCAGGGTGCAACTAATGAAAAACTGTTTTTT.

The CDR3 DNA sequence: TGTGCCACCAGCAGAGATCCCCCGGGGAAGGAGACCCAGTACTTC. The encoded protein is CATSRDPPGKETQYF. The rearrangement joins TRBV15 to TRBJ2-5, with a possible D match to TRBD2 (5 bases). The CDR3 covers 15 residues. Looked up from germline, CDR1 is LNHNV and CDR2 is YYDKDF (reference sequence). V gave up 0 bases and J gave up 5 bases, with 13 bases separating them.

Many counts were recorded for this clonotype. The gene calls are TRBV3-1 and TRBJ1-2; 8 nucleotides agree with TRBD1. This CDR3 contains 14 residues. The J segment lost 6 bases and the V segment lost 4 bases, leaving 7 bases of the junction unmatched. Germline values: CDR1 LGHDT, CDR2 YNNKEL (reference sequence). The CDR3 loop is CASSPNRGRDGYTF. The CDR3 DNA follows: TGTGCCAGCAGCCCCAACAGGGGGAGGGATGGCTACACCTTC.

This clonotype has ten or more counts. The rearrangement joins TRBV28 to TRBJ2-7, with 9 bases that match TRBD2. CDR1 MDHEN and CDR2 SYDVKM come from the germline V gene. The ends lost 1 base at V and 2 bases at J; junction bases unmatched: 6. The length of the CDR3 is 16 residues. The CDR3 bases are TGTGCCAGCAGTTTATTTTCAGCGGGGGGCACCTACGAGCAGTACTTC. It specifies CASSLFSAGGTYEQYF.

In its sample, this clonotype was seen many times. The V call is TRBV7-9, the J call TRBJ2-2, with 14 bases fitting TRBD2. V gave up 5 bases and J gave up 5 bases; unmatched junction bases: 4. Per germline, CDR1 SEHNR and CDR2 FQNEAQ (reference sequence). This CDR3 has 16 residues. The CDR3 region has the DNA TGTGCCAGCAGCATGGGACTAGCGGGAGATACCGGGGAGCTGTTTTTT. Amino acids: CASSMGLAGDTGELFF.

This sequence joins TRBV6-5 and TRBJ2-3, with 16 bases matching TRBD2. V lost 6 bases and J lost 0; bases outside the gene matches: 9. Germline loops: CDR1 MNHEY, CDR2 SVGAGI. The CDR3 extends over 19 amino acids. The CDR3 DNA reads as TGTGCCAGCAGCTACCTGGGACTAGCGGGAGGGCCGAGCACAGATACGCAGTATTTT. Protein sequence: CASSYLGLAGGPSTDTQYF.

This clonotype was counted a few times. This chain uses TRBV7-3 with TRBJ2-1; 11 bases line up with TRBD2. Trimming cost V 0 bases and J 8 bases; bases outside gene matches: 3. Germline CDR1 SGHTA, CDR2 FQGTGA. CDR3 length equals 15 residues. The CDR3 coding sequence is TGTGCCAGCAGCTTAACAACTAGCGGGAGCTATGAGCAGTTCTTC. Residues: CASSLTTSGSYEQFF.

This clonotype showed up just a few times. The J gene is TRBJ2-1, the V gene TRBV9, with 8 positions matching TRBD2. Germline CDR1 and CDR2: SGDLS and YYNGEE. V was clipped by 7 bases and J by 7 bases; unmatched bases: 16. CDR3 length: 16 residues. CDR3 nucleotides: TGTGCCAGCTCGGCGGGGGGCCGTCTCGAAGAAAATGAGCAGTTCTTC. Its translation: CASSAGGRLEENEQFF.

This clonotype was found a few times. J is TRBJ2-1 and V is TRBV20-1; D is unresolved. V was pared by 8 bases and J by 3 bases, with 11 bases between. CDR1 DFQATT and CDR2 SNEGSKA come from the germline V gene (reference sequence). There are 12 residues in the CDR3. CDR3 protein: CSNAVGYNEQFF. In DNA form, the CDR3 reads TGCAGTAATGCGGTGGGCTACAATGAGCAGTTCTTC.

The chain links TRBV4-1 to TRBJ2-1; 7 bases are a match to TRBD2. The J call is uncertain, as TRBJ2-7 better fits the DNA end. Germline CDR1 reads MGHRA; CDR2 reads YSYEKL. This CDR3 is built from 16 residues. The CDR3 bases are TGCGCCAGCAGCCAAGTGTCGCTAGCGGAGTACAATGAGCAGTACTTC. Translated: CASSQVSLAEYNEQYF.

This clonotype has ten or more counts. The chain is built from TRBV30 and TRBJ1-5; D remains unclear. Germline V lookup: CDR1 GTSNPN, CDR2 SVGIG (reference sequence). Trimming removed 5 bases from V and 11 bases from J, with 19 bases in between. There are 13 residues in the CDR3. The CDR3 nucleotides are TGTGCCTGGTCCACCGGAGAGAGGTTGGCCCAGCATTTT. It codes for CAWSTGERLAQHF. Full variable domain (rest looked up from reference TRBV30 and TRBJ1-5): SQTIHQWPATLVQPVGSPLSLECTVEGTSNPNLYWYRQAAGRGLQLLFYSVGIGQISSEVPQNLSASRPQDRQFILSSKKLLLSDSGFYLCAWSTGERLAQHFGDGTRLSIL.

This clonotype has a handful of counts. The chain is built from TRBV19 and TRBJ1-1; D may be TRBD1 (5 bases). The germline gives CDR1 LNHDA, CDR2 SQIVND (reference sequence). Trimming took off 5 bases at V and 2 bases at J, with 12 bases between the two ends. This CDR3 is 14 amino acids long. CDR3 region: CASSVAGSNTEAFF. CDR3 sequence (DNA): TGTGCCAGTAGTGTTGCAGGGAGTAACACTGAAGCTTTCTTT. Full variable domain (rest looked up from reference TRBV19 and TRBJ1-1): DGGITQSPKYLFRKEGQNVTLSCEQNLNHDAMYWYRQDPGQGLRLIYYSQIVNDFQKGDIAEGYSVSREKKESFPLTVTSAQKNPTAFYLCASSVAGSNTEAFFGQGTRLTVV.

This clonotype was found many times. The J gene is TRBJ1-5, the V gene TRBV6-1; the match to TRBD1 covers 11 bases. The CDR3 runs to 15 residues. Germline assignment: CDR1 MNHNS and CDR2 SASEGT. Losses at the gene ends were 2 bases for V and 6 bases for J; bases not matched to a gene: 3. In nucleotides, the CDR3 is TGTGCCAGCAGTGAATGGACAGGGGGCGGTCAGCCCCAGCATTTT. It specifies CASSEWTGGGQPQHF.

This clonotype came up many times. The chain has TRBV28 and TRBJ2-1; TRBD1 aligns across 9 bases. The CDR3 covers 16 residues. Unmatched junction bases numbered 4, after V lost 2 bases and J lost 2 bases. Germline V gives CDR1 MDHEN, CDR2 SYDVKM. DNA for the CDR3: TGTGCCAGCAGTTTACCCGGGACAGGGACCTACAATGAGCAGTTCTTC. It specifies CASSLPGTGTYNEQFF.